This TCR beta chain was documented in a study of shared clonotypes between healthy human individuals (dated by TCRdb to 2020 to 2022). Describing the broader study: The cohort included three men and two women between 18 and 49 years of age. To estimate repertoire size and how much clonotype sharing occurs between individuals, the study deeply sequenced the blood TCR repertoires of 5 or 6 healthy adults. For each donor, three plates each were used for CD4 naive and CD4 memory, two plates were used for CD8 naive, and one plate was used for CD8 memory. Libraries were prepared and TCR repertoires were sequenced by different laboratories using diverse techniques, in order to increase sequencing depth and limit assay-specific biases. Per donor, leukapheresis produced somewhere between about 0.8 and 9.5 billion PBMCs.

The donors were healthy, HIV-negative adults who had no recently reported acute infections or vaccinations. All donors were Caucasian adults living in Nashville, Tennessee, USA. CD4+ T cells were enriched by magnetic negative selection, after which naive cells were positively selected on CD45RA and the negative fraction was taken as the memory subset. After blood collection by leukapheresis, PBMCs were isolated using Ficoll-Histopaque density gradient centrifugation and then cryopreserved in the vapor phase of liquid nitrogen. Analytical flow cytometry was used to check the purity and quantity of each magnetically sorted T cell population. From each sorted fraction, genomic DNA was isolated and quantified by UV absorbance on a Nanodrop 2000c. CDR1 MNHNS and CDR2 SASEGT were looked up in the germline V gene. Trimming removed 7 bases from V and 3 bases from J, leaving 19 bases between the germline ends. The CDR3 spans 15 residues, from the cysteine through the phenylalanine. The DNA shown is the 45-base CDR3, in frame from base 1.

TCR CDR3 regions were amplified from genomic DNA by multiplex PCR using the deep immunoSEQ assay. Extracted genomic DNA from each cell subset was spread evenly across all wells of several immunoSEQ 96-well plates, with each plate serving as a replicate. Each replicate PCR for sorted subsets received 150 to 250 ng genomic DNA, equal to tens of thousands of T cell genomes. The purified libraries were quantified using a Qubit 3.0 fluorometer, sized with a Bioanalyzer 2100, and then quantified again using the KAPA Library Quantification kit. A separate single-read 150-cycle Illumina NextSeq 550 flow cell was used to sequence each immunoSEQ 96-well plate. The study's own analysis went as follows. Because the immunoSEQ output included only junctional sequences and no quality scores, the filtering could not be the same as the filtering used for full-length reads. To assign V/J genes and CDR3, sequences were annotated using PyIR, a Python wrapper for IgBLAST v1.9, with IMGT germline references. Reads were removed for weak V/J assignments (E-value above 1e-6), missing CDR3, stop codons, out-of-frame junctions, or ambiguous translated residues. V3J clonotypes were defined as sequences sharing an identical inferred V gene, J gene, and CDR3 amino acid sequence. Percentage overlap between repertoires was calculated by dividing the number of shared unique clonotypes by the size of the smaller repertoire. RTK rarefaction, the Chao1 estimator, and Recon v2.1 estimates of unobserved clonotypes were used to assess repertoire richness. OLGA was used to compute generation probabilities for all TCRbeta clonotypes that the gDNA method yielded from a handful of donors. TCRdb retrieved this table from immuneACCESS and kept in-frame rearrangements only. Not all clones are present; in checked studies, unresolved V genes account for under half, and no reason is known for the remainder. V and J calls and clone size follow that table, whereas D and trimming were derived from the DNA. The sample records approximately 2.5 million clones, just over 90% of which are singletons. The top ten clones comprise 0.11% to 0.15% of the sample.

As for this clone: Its cognate antigen has yet to be identified. Base quality data are lacking; no much larger clone is found one base away.

The paper as a whole reports these results and caveats: Higher generation probabilities were observed for clonotypes shared by all four sorted-subset donors than for non-shared clonotypes. Incomplete sequencing was indicated by rarefaction of sorted-subset datasets, despite the large sequencing depth. Only blood was sampled, and tissue TCR repertoires likely differ from those in blood. Pairwise subsampling indicated that sequencing depth was expected to affect the degree of clonotype sharing among donors. Estimated clonotype richness was generally larger for naive than for memory subsets. Sharing across several donors was observed for 5% to 6.5% of naive CD4, under 4% of naive CD8, 2% to 2.5% of memory CD4, and roughly 0.43% of memory CD8 clonotypes. The small number of donors limited the genetic and exposure-history diversity represented.

This sequence uses TRBV6-1 and TRBJ2-7; TRBD1 could be the D gene, as 6 bases match. Sequences were obtained from naive CD4+ T cells sorted from blood. This sample's cell subset or site label indicates: CD45RA+ positively selected. This TCR came from a man younger than 35 in good health. DNA sequence: TGTGCCAGCACGGGTGGTACGGGACAAGTCTACGAGCAGTACTTC. The translation is CASTGGTGQVYEQYF.